These 30 T cell receptor beta chains were all obtained from the same sample, sequenced in a study of beta chain features in type 1 diabetes. The antigens of these receptors remain unknown. What was sequenced were expressed TCRB transcripts, since all of the isolated RNA had been reverse transcribed. Assay used: immunoSEQ multiplex PCR; TCRdb lists only in-frame clones, some missing. The sample records 150,000 to 170,000 clones, 10% to 13% being singletons. Study-wide points: Moderate but significant shortening of TCRB CDR3s was recorded in all four CD4+ subsets from Type 1 diabetes patients.

Sequenced sample: central memory CD4+ T cells from blood. The receptors here all came from a man in his thirties or forties with type 1 diabetes.

J is TRBJ1-4 and V is TRBV2, with D hard to call. Germline CDR1 is SNHLY and CDR2 is FYNNEI. This CDR3 is 13 amino acids long. V dropped 7 bases and J dropped 1 base, with 7 bases sitting between them. CDR3 in amino acids: CASTFRTNEKLFF. DNA of the CDR3: TGTGCCAGCACGTTCCGAACTAATGAAAAACTGTTTTTT.

This sequence joins TRBV5-1 and TRBJ1-1; D is unresolved. The CDR3 contains 15 residues. Trimming took off 4 bases at V and 1 base at J, with 14 bases between the two ends. CDR1 and CDR2 (germline): SGHRS, YFSETQ. The CDR3 protein is CASSPDIGRNTEAFF. The DNA of the CDR3 is TGCGCCAGCAGCCCCGACATTGGAAGGAACACTGAAGCTTTCTTT. Combining the CDR3 with reference TRBV5-1 and TRBJ1-1 gives the whole variable domain KAGVTQTPRYLIKTRGQQVTLSCSPISGHRSVSWYQQTPGQGLQFLFEYFSETQRNKGNFPGRFSGRQFSNSRSEMNVSTLELGDSALYLCASSPDIGRNTEAFFGQGTRLTVV.

There are a few counts of this clone. V gene TRBV15 combines with J gene TRBJ1-5, with 7 nucleotides matching TRBD1. The CDR3 spans 15 residues. The ends lost 5 bases at V and 3 bases at J; junction bases unmatched: 7. Germline-derived CDR1 and CDR2 are LNHNV and YYDKDF (reference sequence). The CDR3 is CATSRPTGANQPQHF. The CDR3 region has the DNA TGTGCCACCAGCCGCCCAACAGGGGCCAATCAGCCCCAGCATTTT.

The chain couples TRBV29-1 to TRBJ1-2, with 7 bases identical to TRBD1. Trimming at V came to 6 bases and at J to 8 bases, leaving 12 bases not matched to a gene. The CDR3 spans 13 residues. Germline V CDR1 and CDR2: SQVTM, ANQGSEA. The CDR3 is CSVPTSGGYGYTF. The CDR3 DNA reads TGCAGCGTACCAACTTCAGGGGGTTACGGCTACACCTTC.

This clone turned up a few times. The chain is built from TRBV7-2 and TRBJ2-3; TRBD1 matches at 7 bases. Looked up from germline, CDR1 is SGHTA and CDR2 is FQGNSA. The CDR3 has 17 amino acids. V was clipped by 2 bases and J by 5 bases; unmatched bases: 13. In DNA form, the CDR3 reads TGTGCCAGCAGCTTAAGCTTTTCTGGGACAGCACAAGATACGCAGTATTTT. This gives the protein CASSLSFSGTAQDTQYF.

The rearrangement links TRBV29-1 to TRBJ1-1, with 8 bases that match TRBD1. V lost 5 bases and J lost 1; bases outside the gene matches: 12. Germline CDR1 reads SQVTM; CDR2 reads ANQGSEA. The CDR3 has 16 residues. CDR3 sequence reads: CSVITGGRSGNTEAFF. CDR3 in DNA: TGCAGCGTTATTACAGGGGGTCGGTCAGGGAACACTGAAGCTTTCTTT.

This clone was counted a few times. The chain employs TRBV5-1 and TRBJ2-2; TRBD2 matches at 7 bases. Losses at the gene ends were 0 bases for V and 5 bases for J; bases not matched to a gene: 1. The CDR3 runs 14 residues. Germline V gives CDR1 SGHRS, CDR2 YFSETQ. CDR3 DNA sequence: TGCGCCAGCAGCTTGGGACTAGCTACCGGGGAGCTGTTTTTT. Translating it yields CASSLGLATGELFF.

The V gene is TRBV27, the J gene TRBJ2-3; perhaps TRBD1 as D (6 bases). Trimming cost V 2 bases and J 2 bases, with 11 bases left between them. Germline CDR1 and CDR2: MNHEY and SMNVEV (reference sequence). The length of the CDR3 is 15 residues. CDR3 sequence reads: CASSLKGVFTDTQYF. In DNA, the CDR3 is TGTGCCAGCAGTTTAAAGGGGGTGTTCACAGATACGCAGTATTTT.

This clone was picked up a small number of times. The chain couples TRBV7-2 to TRBJ2-7; 9 bases line up with TRBD2. The CDR3 has 16 amino acids. The V gene end was trimmed by 5 bases and the J gene end by 3 bases; junction bases not matched to a gene: 11. Germline V gene lookup returns CDR1 SGHTA and CDR2 FQGNSA. The DNA for the CDR3 is TGTGCCAGCAGCCCGGGTTTGGCGCGGGAGGGCTACGAGCAGTACTTC. Its protein product is CASSPGLAREGYEQYF.

This clone appeared a few times. V gene TRBV28 combines with J gene TRBJ2-4; 7 nucleotides match TRBD2. J lost 5 bases, V lost 3 bases, and 10 bases had no gene match. CDR3 length equals 16 residues. CDR1 is MDHEN, CDR2 SYDVKM, per germline. CDR3 amino acids: CASSFLEGGRQNIQYF. Here the CDR3 DNA reads TGTGCCAGCAGTTTTTTGGAGGGAGGGAGACAAAACATTCAGTACTTC.

This clone was seen a few times. V usage is TRBV29-1 and J usage is TRBJ1-1; D remains ambiguous. Looked up from germline, CDR1 is SQVTM and CDR2 is ANQGSEA. Trimming took 5 bases from V and 1 from J, leaving 14 bases between them. This CDR3 has 14 amino acids. The CDR3 DNA is TGCAGCGTTAGTCTAGGAACGAGGAACACTGAAGCTTTCTTT. Its protein product is CSVSLGTRNTEAFF.

In DNA, the CDR3 is TGTGCCTGGAGTCAAGCCTCAGGGGCTCAGCCCCAGCATTTT. Encoded protein: CAWSQASGAQPQHF. The gene calls are TRBV30 and TRBJ1-5, with D perhaps TRBD1 (6 bases). Between the trimmed V and J ends, which lost 2 bases and 6 bases, there was a span of 14 bases. This CDR3 is 14 amino acids long. Germline CDR1 reads GTSNPN; CDR2 reads SVGIG (reference sequence).

This clone occurred a few times. The gene calls are TRBV28 and TRBJ2-3; the D is unclear. Germline CDR1 reads MDHEN; CDR2 reads SYDVKM. The CDR3 has 13 residues. V was cut by 7 bases and J by 0 bases, with 8 bases left in between. The chain's CDR3 is CASISPSTDTQYF. In DNA, the CDR3 is TGTGCCAGCATAAGCCCGAGCACAGATACGCAGTATTTT. The whole variable domain, filled in from reference TRBV28 and TRBJ2-3, reads DVKVTQSSRYLVKRTGEKVFLECVQDMDHENMFWYRQDPGLGLRLIYFSYDVKMKEKGDIPEGYSVSREKKERFSLILESASTNQTSMYLCASISPSTDTQYFGPGTRLTVL.

The chain couples TRBV25-1 to TRBJ2-2; possibly TRBD2 for D (5 bases). The ends were cut back, 8 bases at V and 8 bases at J, with 15 bases in the middle. The germline CDR1 and CDR2 sequences are MGHDK and SYGVNS. The CDR3 runs 13 residues. For the CDR3, the DNA is TGTGCCAGCCCTAGGACTTTCAAGGGGGAGCTGTTTTTT. Its protein product is CASPRTFKGELFF.

A few counts support this clone. The chain carries TRBV7-8 and TRBJ2-4; the D gene is possibly TRBD2 (6 bases). This CDR3 has 12 residues. V shed 5 bases and J shed 13 bases, with 15 bases lying between them. Germline V gives CDR1 SGHVS, CDR2 FQNEAQ. CDR3 loop: CASSTVGTEQYF. CDR3 sequence (DNA): TGTGCCAGCAGCACCGTTGGGACTGAACAGTACTTC.

This clone was found a few times. The rearrangement uses TRBV5-1 and TRBJ2-3; tentatively, D is TRBD1 (6 bases). This CDR3 is 17 amino acids long. The germline CDR1 and CDR2 sequences are SGHRS and YFSETQ. V shed 3 bases and J shed 2 bases, with 19 bases lying between them. The CDR3 loop is CASSWVPDSPDTDTQYF. CDR3 bases: TGCGCCAGCAGCTGGGTGCCGGACAGCCCTGACACAGATACGCAGTATTTT.

This clone has only a few counts. The V gene is TRBV28, the J gene TRBJ2-7; D is ambiguous. Per germline, CDR1 MDHEN and CDR2 SYDVKM. Trimming took 6 bases from V and 0 from J, leaving 6 bases between them. This CDR3 has 12 amino acids. The CDR3 here is CASRLSSYEQYF. Written as DNA, the CDR3 is TGTGCCAGCAGGTTGAGCTCCTACGAGCAGTACTTC.

This rearrangement joins TRBV28 to TRBJ2-5; 10 bases align to TRBD2. Per the germline V gene, CDR1 is MDHEN and CDR2 is SYDVKM. Trimming cost V 8 bases and J 3 bases; bases outside gene matches: 6. This CDR3 comprises 14 residues. CDR3 loop: CASGAGTSEETQYF. CDR3 nucleotides: TGTGCCAGCGGAGCCGGGACTAGCGAAGAGACCCAGTACTTC.

This clone was detected ten times or more. This chain links TRBV4-3 with TRBJ2-2, with 8 bases matching TRBD2. The CDR3 consists of 15 residues. Per the germline V gene, CDR1 is LGHNA and CDR2 is YSLEER. After removal of 5 bases from V and 8 bases from J, the junction contained 10 bases not matched to a gene. CDR3 region: CASSFTGTREGELFF. CDR3 coding DNA: TGCGCCAGCAGCTTCACCGGGACTAGAGAAGGGGAGCTGTTTTTT.

This clone was observed a handful of times. DNA for the CDR3: TGCGCCAGCATCCGGGACAGTAAACCCTACGAGCAGTACTTC. It yields the protein CASIRDSKPYEQYF. The chain employs TRBV23-1 and TRBJ2-7; TRBD1 aligns across 7 bases. TRBV23-1 is assigned to the ORF class and has an uncertain function. V gave up 7 bases and J gave up 2 bases; unmatched junction bases: 8. The CDR3 length is 14 residues.

This sequence joins TRBV18 and TRBJ1-1, with 7 bases aligning to TRBD1. The CDR3 is 15 amino acids. Germline assignment: CDR1 KGHSH and CDR2 LQKENI. Trimming took 4 bases from V and 6 from J; bases not matched to a gene: 11. The CDR3 sequence is CASSLEEGAIAEAFF. CDR3 DNA sequence: TGTGCCAGCTCACTTGAGGAGGGGGCAATTGCTGAAGCTTTCTTT.

This clone showed up just a few times. The CDR3 DNA is TGTGCCAGCCGAGAGACGGCAGACAGCTCTGGAAACACCATATATTTT. It yields the protein CASRETADSSGNTIYF. The V call is TRBV4-2, the J call TRBJ1-3, with D possibly matching TRBD1 (5 bases). Trimming pared 8 bases from V and 0 bases from J, leaving 17 bases between. The length of the CDR3 is 16 residues. Germline-derived CDR1 and CDR2 are LGHNA and YNFKEQ.

The chain uses TRBV4-2 and TRBJ2-7; 7 nucleotides align to TRBD2. CDR3 length: 17 residues. Trimming at V came to 4 bases and at J to 0 bases, leaving 12 bases not matched to a gene. The germline gives CDR1 LGHNA, CDR2 YNFKEQ. CDR3 DNA: TGTGCCAGCAGCCGAGAAGCGGCTAGCGGCACCTCCTACGAGCAGTACTTC. It yields the protein CASSREAASGTSYEQYF.

This clone has more than one count but fewer than ten. V usage is TRBV28 and J usage is TRBJ1-2; D remains ambiguous. CDR3 length equals 10 residues. Germline lookup yields CDR1 MDHEN and CDR2 SYDVKM. Between the trimmed V and J ends, which lost 11 bases and 2 bases, there was a span of 6 bases. The CDR3 DNA sequence: TGTGCCGTACAGAACTATGGCTACACCTTC. This gives the protein CAVQNYGYTF.

This clone appeared a few times. The chain carries TRBV6-1 and TRBJ2-1; 11 bases are a match to TRBD2. CDR1 is MNHNS, CDR2 SASEGT, per germline. With V trimmed by 5 bases and J by 7 bases, 7 bases remained unmatched. There are 15 residues in the CDR3. CDR3 sequence reads: CASSLGTSGFNEQFF. CDR3 nucleotides: TGTGCCAGCAGTCTCGGGACTAGCGGCTTTAATGAGCAGTTCTTC.

The genes are TRBV18 and TRBJ1-3; no definite D call. This CDR3 contains 14 residues. CDR1 KGHSH and CDR2 LQKENI come from the germline V gene. V lost 3 bases and J lost 1, with 7 bases in between. The CDR3 loop reads CASSPSVSGNTIYF. CDR3 DNA sequence: TGTGCCAGCTCACCTTCGGTATCTGGAAACACCATATATTTT.

This clone occurred a few times. The chain carries TRBV5-1 and TRBJ2-1; unclear D gene. The germline gives CDR1 SGHRS, CDR2 YFSETQ. The CDR3 consists of 16 residues. Deletions cut 5 bases from V and 0 bases from J, with 15 bases between. CDR3 loop: CASSPATTSSYNEQFF. The CDR3 nucleotides read TGCGCCAGCAGTCCGGCCACTACGAGCTCCTACAATGAGCAGTTCTTC.

This clone has a handful of counts. The chain carries TRBV5-1 and TRBJ2-3, with D possibly matching TRBD1 (5 bases). This CDR3 is built from 14 residues. Germline CDR1 SGHRS, CDR2 YFSETQ. V dropped 0 bases and J dropped 1 base, with 6 bases sitting between them. The CDR3 DNA reads TGCGCCAGCAGCTTGGTGACAGGCACAGATACGCAGTATTTT. It encodes CASSLVTGTDTQYF.

CDR3 DNA: TGTGCCAGCAGTCGCCGGGCGGCCGGGGGTCCCCAGCATTTT. This gives the protein CASSRRAAGGPQHF. The V and J genes are TRBV28 and TRBJ1-5, with D maybe TRBD1 (5 bases). Germline values: CDR1 MDHEN, CDR2 SYDVKM. V was clipped by 5 bases and J by 10 bases, with 18 bases between them. The CDR3 is made up of 14 amino acids.

The V and J genes are TRBV23-1 and TRBJ2-7, with D maybe TRBD1 (6 bases). TRBV23-1 is known as an ORF, though its function is uncertain. The CDR3 loop spans 14 amino acids. CDR3 amino acids: CVGQAGALTYEQYF. CDR3 DNA: TGCGTGGGGCAGGCAGGGGCGCTTACCTACGAGCAGTACTTC.